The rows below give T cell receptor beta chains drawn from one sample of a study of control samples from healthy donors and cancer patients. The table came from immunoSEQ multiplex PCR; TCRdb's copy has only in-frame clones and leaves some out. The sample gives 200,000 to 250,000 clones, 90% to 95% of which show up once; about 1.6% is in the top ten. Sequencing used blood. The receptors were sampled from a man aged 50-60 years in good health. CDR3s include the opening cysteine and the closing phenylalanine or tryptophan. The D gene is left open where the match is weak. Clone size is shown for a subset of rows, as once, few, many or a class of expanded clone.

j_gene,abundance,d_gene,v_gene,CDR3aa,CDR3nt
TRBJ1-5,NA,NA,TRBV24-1,CATSDSGGNSNQPQHF,TGTGCCACCAGTGATTCGGGGGGTAATAGCAATCAGCCCCAGCATTTT
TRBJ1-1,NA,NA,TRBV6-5,CASSRMNTEAFF,TGTGCCAGCAGTCGGATGAACACTGAAGCTTTCTTT
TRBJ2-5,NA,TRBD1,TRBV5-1,CASSRGTGGAETQYF,TGCGCCAGCAGCCGGGGGACAGGGGGCGCTGAGACCCAGTACTTC
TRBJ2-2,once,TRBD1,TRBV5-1,CASSPRDRGANTGELFF,TGCGCCAGCAGCCCTCGGGACAGGGGGGCGAACACCGGGGAGCTGTTTTTT
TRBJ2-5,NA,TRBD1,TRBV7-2,CASSARDRGTETQYF,TGTGCCAGCAGCGCTCGGGACAGGGGGACGGAGACCCAGTACTTC
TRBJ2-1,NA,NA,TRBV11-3,CASSPGSRNEQFF,TGTGCCAGCAGCCCCGGGTCGCGCAATGAGCAGTTCTTC
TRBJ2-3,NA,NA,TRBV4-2,CASSQAEIPDTQYF,TGTGCCAGCAGCCAAGCCGAAATCCCAGATACGCAGTATTTT
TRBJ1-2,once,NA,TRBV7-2,CASSLGSGTPVYGYTF,TGTGCCAGCAGCTTGGGATCCGGGACACCCGTCTATGGCTACACCTTC
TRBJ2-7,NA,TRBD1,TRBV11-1,CASKRRQGANEQYF,TGTGCCAGCAAAAGGAGGCAGGGGGCCAACGAGCAGTACTTC
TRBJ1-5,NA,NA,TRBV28,CASSRPWDQPQHF,TGTGCCAGCAGTAGACCCTGGGATCAGCCCCAGCATTTT
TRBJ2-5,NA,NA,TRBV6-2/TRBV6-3,CASSYSTEGYQETQYF,TGTGCCAGCAGTTACTCGACCGAGGGTTACCAAGAGACCCAGTACTTC
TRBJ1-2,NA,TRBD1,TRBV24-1,CATSTGGSRGYTF,TGTGCCACCAGCACAGGGGGTTCGCGTGGCTACACCTTC
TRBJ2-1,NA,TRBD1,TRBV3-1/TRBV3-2,CASSQEGTGNSNEQFF,TGTGCCAGCAGCCAAGAGGGGACAGGGAATTCGAATGAGCAGTTCTTC
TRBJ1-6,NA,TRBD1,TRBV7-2,CASSPGQGMYSPLHF,TGTGCCAGCAGCCCCGGACAGGGAATGTACTCACCCCTCCACTTT
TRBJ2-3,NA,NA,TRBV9,CASSVNVDPARYF,TGTGCCAGCAGCGTAAATGTGGACCCCGCGCGGTATTTT
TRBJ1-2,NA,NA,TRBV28,CASRAGSGGYTF,TGTGCCAGCAGGGCAGGGAGCGGTGGCTACACCTTC
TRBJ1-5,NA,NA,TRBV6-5,CASSHDDSNQPQHF,TGTGCCAGCAGCCATGACGATAGCAATCAGCCCCAGCATTTT
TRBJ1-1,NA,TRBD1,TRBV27,CASSLNRGGGTEAFF,TGTGCCAGCAGTTTAAATAGAGGGGGCGGCACTGAAGCTTTCTTT
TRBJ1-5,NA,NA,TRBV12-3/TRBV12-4,CASSPGLGQPQHF,TGTGCCAGCAGTCCAGGGTTAGGACAGCCCCAGCATTTT
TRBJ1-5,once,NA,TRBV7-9,CASSYDRNQPQHF,TGTGCCAGCAGCTACGACAGGAACCAGCCCCAGCATTTT
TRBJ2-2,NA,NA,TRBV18,CASSPFPQPTNTGELFF,TGTGCCAGCTCACCCTTTCCCCAGCCGACGAACACCGGGGAGCTGTTTTTT
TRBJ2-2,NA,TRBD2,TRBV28,CASSLLLAGGIRELFF,TGTGCCAGCAGTTTACTTCTAGCGGGGGGGATCAGGGAGCTGTTTTTT
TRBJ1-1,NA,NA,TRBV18,CASSPPGPPEGAFF,TGTGCCAGCTCACCCCCTGGACCACCCGAGGGAGCTTTCTTT
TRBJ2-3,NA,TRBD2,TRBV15,CATSPGLAGGSDTQYF,TGTGCCACCAGCCCTGGACTAGCGGGGGGGTCAGATACGCAGTATTTT